The clone carrying this T cell receptor (beta chain) has ten or more counts. The entry originates in a study of glioma-infiltrating T cells. Amplification of TCR alpha and beta CDR3 regions from RNA used iRepertoire nested multiplex PCR. TCRdb analysed the multiplex PCR reads with MiXCR anew, one entry per CDR3 protein. The sample contains about 99,000 distinct CDR3 sequences, around 29% of which appear only once. The CDR3 contains 13 residues. Germline V gene data show CDR1 as MNHEY and CDR2 as SVGEGT. V was trimmed by 0 bases and J by 7 bases, leaving 7 bases between them. The chain links TRBV6-2 or TRBV6-3 to TRBJ1-5; no clear D gene. The specimen was glioma tissue, nonneoplastic brain tissue, or PBMCs (not recorded which). This clonotype originated in a human donor with low-grade glioma or glioblastoma, undergoing nonglioma brain surgery, or in good health (not recorded which). CDR3 coding DNA: TGTGCCAGCAGTTACTCGTGGAGACAGCCCCAGCATTTT. Protein: CASSYSWRQPQHF.